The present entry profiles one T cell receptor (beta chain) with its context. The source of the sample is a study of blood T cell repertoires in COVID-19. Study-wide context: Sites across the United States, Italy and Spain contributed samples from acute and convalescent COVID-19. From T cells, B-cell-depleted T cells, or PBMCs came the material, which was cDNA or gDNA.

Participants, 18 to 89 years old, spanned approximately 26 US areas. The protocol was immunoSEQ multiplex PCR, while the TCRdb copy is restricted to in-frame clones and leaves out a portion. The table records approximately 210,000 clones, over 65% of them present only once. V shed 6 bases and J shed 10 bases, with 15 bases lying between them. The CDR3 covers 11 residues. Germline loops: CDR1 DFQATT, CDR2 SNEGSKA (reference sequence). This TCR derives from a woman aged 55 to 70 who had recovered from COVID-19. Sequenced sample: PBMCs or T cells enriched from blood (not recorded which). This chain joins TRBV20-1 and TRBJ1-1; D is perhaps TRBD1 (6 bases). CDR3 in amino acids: CSADIQGRAFF. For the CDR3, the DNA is TGCAGTGCCGACATACAGGGCAGAGCTTTCTTT.